This T cell receptor (beta chain) is from a study of spatial heterogeneity in lung cancer. Described time point: sample taken at primary tumor resection. TCRdb fed the 5' RACE reads into MiXCR, producing one record per CDR3 protein. The sample contains tens of thousands of distinct CDR3 sequences, less than 9% of which appear only once. In this sample, this clonotype turned up a few times. This TCR derives from a female donor with early-stage non-small cell lung cancer. The sequencing used PBMCs, collected at surgery.

CDR3 in DNA: TGCGCCAGCAGCTTGGATCCAGCGGGAGGGCGAGAGTACTTC. This gives the protein CASSLDPAGGREYF. The rearrangement links TRBV5-1 to TRBJ2-7; 10 bases align to TRBD2. J lost 11 bases, V lost 0 bases, and 8 bases had no gene match. The CDR3 loop spans 14 amino acids. CDR1 and CDR2 (germline): SGHRS, YFSETQ.